The 3 T cell receptor beta chains below all came from one sample that was sequenced in a study of CD8+CD57+ T cells in acquired aplastic anemia. Genomic DNA constituted the template upon which TCR beta VDJ and CDR3 profiling was performed. Using its own MiXCR run on the reads, TCRdb lists one record per CDR3 protein. The sample shows some 410,000 distinct CDR3 sequences, just under 70% of them seen only once. The sequencing sample was made of sorted CD4+, CD8+, or CD8+CD57+ T cells (not recorded which) from PBMCs. The source of these receptors is a human donor in good health, serving as a control.

The gene calls are TRBV5-4 and TRBJ2-6; D gene uncertain. This CDR3 has 16 amino acids. Trimming took off 5 bases at V and 0 bases at J, with 12 bases between the two ends. Looked up from germline, CDR1 is SGHNT and CDR2 is YYREEE (reference sequence). CDR3 bases: TGTGCCAGCAGACAAGACCGGATCTCTGGGGCCAACGTCCTGACTTTC. Translation: CASRQDRISGANVLTF.

This clonotype was observed at least ten times. This rearrangement joins TRBV4-3 to TRBJ2-2, with D hard to call. CDR1 is LGHNA and CDR2 is YSLEER in the germline V gene. CDR3 length equals 13 residues. V was trimmed by 2 bases and J by 1 base, leaving 2 bases between them. CDR3 nucleotides: TGCGCCAGCAGCCAACTGAACACCGGGGAGCTGTTTTTT. The encoded protein is CASSQLNTGELFF.

About this clonotype itself: The conserved closing phenylalanine or tryptophan is absent in this CDR3, likely reflecting a read error. The rearrangement links TRBV24-1 to TRBJ2-3, with D possibly being TRBD1 (6 bases). The length of the CDR3 is 14 residues. Germline values: CDR1 KGHDR, CDR2 SFDVKD. CDR3 region: CATSPQGNADMQYL. The CDR3 DNA is TGTGCCACCAGTCCGCAGGGGAACGCAGATATGCAGTATTTA.